Given below is one T cell receptor (beta chain) in context. V was cut by 0 bases and J by 6 bases, with 12 bases left in between. The CDR3 covers 15 residues. The V gene's germline CDR1 is KGHSH and CDR2 LQKENI. This record belongs to a study of preoperative IRX-2 immunotherapy in early breast cancer. Treatment described: preoperative locoregional IRX-2 cytokine immunotherapy. This phase Ib study tested locoregional IRX-2 cytokine immunotherapy given before surgery. The assay was immunoSEQ multiplex PCR, and TCRdb's table has in-frame clones only and misses some. The sample has 25,000 to 35,000 clones, 70% to 85% seen once.

The origin of this receptor is a human donor with breast cancer. V usage is TRBV18 and J usage is TRBJ2-1; tentatively, D is TRBD1 (6 bases). The sample here was taken from a patient treated with IRX-2 immunotherapy. Here the CDR3 DNA reads TGTGCCAGCTCACCACCACAGGGTGGGGGCAATGAGCAGTTCTTC. It specifies CASSPPQGGGNEQFF.